The count of the clone carrying this TCR beta chain is one. Its antigen remains unidentified. The CDR3 contains 17 residues. Unmatched junction bases numbered 7, after V lost 5 bases and J lost 0 bases. Germline assignment: CDR1 MNHEY and CDR2 SMNVEV (reference sequence). These data belong to a study of shared clonotypes between healthy human individuals. The overall study: Sampling drew on donors who were a couple of women and a few men aged 18 to 49. Three plates each covered CD4 naive and memory; CD8 naive two, CD8 memory one. General study results and limits: When naive CD4 clonotypes were compared across a few donors, about 4.8% were shared.

Original processing methods: ImmunoSEQ gave junction-only sequences without quality scores, so filtering differed. Sequencing was performed with immunoSEQ multiplex PCR; in TCRdb, only in-frame clones are kept and a portion is missing. V and J calls and clone size follow that table, whereas D and trimming were derived from the DNA. The repertoire holds over 1.4 million clones, with roughly 96% as singletons. The rearrangement links TRBV27 to TRBJ2-7; 13 bases line up with TRBD2. This TCR came from a man younger than 45 in good health. Sequenced material: naive CD4+ T cells sorted from blood. The sample's subset: CD45RA+ positively selected. CDR3 loop: CASSVGLAGANSYEQYF. CDR3 nucleotide sequence: TGTGCCAGCAGTGTAGGACTAGCGGGAGCTAACTCCTACGAGCAGTACTTC.